This T cell receptor beta chain appears in the sequencing data of a study of blood T cell repertoires in COVID-19. Whole-study context: The United States, Italy and Spain provided the acute and convalescent COVID-19 samples. T cells, B-cell-depleted T cells, or PBMCs provided the cDNA or gDNA that served as material.

Original handling: Amplifying reference gene primers gave estimates of nucleated cell counts. Generated by immunoSEQ multiplex PCR, the TCRdb table keeps only in-frame clones and is missing some. V and J calls and clone size come straight from that table; D and trimming were deduced from the DNA. The sample shows 130,000 to 150,000 clones, roughly 90% of them seen only once. Germline V CDR1 and CDR2: MDHEN, SYDVKM. Trimming left V 5 bases short and J 4 bases short, with 12 bases between. The CDR3 length is 14 residues. The clonotype originates from a human donor in a cohort sampled during active COVID-19. Sequenced material: peripheral blood. The J gene is TRBJ2-1, the V gene TRBV28, with D tentatively TRBD2 (7 bases). CDR3 sequence: CASSRGGSYNEQFF. In nucleotides, the CDR3 is TGTGCCAGCAGTAGGGGGGGGTCATACAATGAGCAGTTCTTC.